This T cell receptor (beta chain) was captured in a study of T cells after somatic rescue of genetic block (TCRdb year 2020). As for the study more broadly: The study assessed how robust, over the long term, a T-cell system was when the system had developed through somatic rescue of a genetic block in T-cell development.

This clone was detected once. Its antigen is not yet known. No clone much larger than this one lies a single base away; base qualities are absent. Library prep was done by the immunoSEQ multiplex PCR assay. Sourced from immuneACCESS, this table was stored by TCRdb with only in-frame sequences that have V and J called. A share of the clones is absent; for the studies checked, an unresolved V gene accounts for under half, and the remainder has no known explanation. Across this sample there are about 10,000 clones, with 70% to 75% seen only once. The top ten clones comprise roughly 23% of the sample. Material: peripheral blood mononuclear cells (PBMCs). The TCR sequence derives from a boy younger than 18.

The CDR3 protein: CASSLAQDYSYEQYF. Read as DNA, the sequence is TGTGCCAGCAGCTTAGCGCAGGACTATTCCTACGAGCAGTACTTC. The V and J genes are TRBV7-6 and TRBJ2-7; TRBD2 is possibly the D segment (6 matching bases). The CDR3, cysteine through phenylalanine, is 15 amino acids long. The sequence is cut down to CDR3 DNA, 45 bases in frame from base 1. V is cut by 0 bases and J by 1 base, and the space between the germline ends is 10 bases. The germline V gene sets CDR1 to SGHVS and CDR2 to FNYEAQ. The entire variable domain, with the stretches around the CDR3 drawn from the reference TRBV7-6 and TRBJ2-7 proteins, is GAGVSQSPRYKVTKRGQDVALRCDPISGHVSLYWYRQALGQGPEFLTYFNYEAQQDKSGLPNDRFSAERPEGSISTLTIQRTEQRDSAMYRCASSLAQDYSYEQYFGPGTRLTVT.